A single sample is the source of the 6 T cell receptor beta chains below, sequenced in a study of CXCR3-negative and CXCR3-positive naive CD8 T cells (dated by TCRdb to between 2019 and 2020). The reads were generated on a NextSeq 550. The Human TCR Profiling Kit (MiLaboratory) was used to prepare UMI-labeled 5' RACE TRB cDNA libraries. TCRdb reprocessed the reads; each CDR3 protein sequence makes one entry, and DNA is unavailable. This sample's records show about 62,000 distinct CDR3 sequences. The top ten hold around 4% of the sample. The specimen was naive CXCR3- CD8+ T cells from blood. What the cell subset or site label conveys for this sample: CD45RO-CCR7+CD27+CD95- naive CD8+ T cells lacking CXCR3 (TNR3-). These receptors all stem from a human donor in good health. Some clones in this sample may be carry-over from other donors' samples.

V is TRBV25-1 and J is TRBJ2-3; TCRdb's D call, TRBD1, is unchecked because there is no DNA. CDR1 and CDR2 (germline): MGHDK, SYGVNS. The CDR3 has 14 amino acids. The CDR3 spells CASSKDRDTDTQYF.

This chain connects TRBV12-2 to TRBJ2-1. TRBV12-2 is noted as a pseudogene. This CDR3 comprises 17 residues. This CDR3 reads CASRLGTSGGAYNEQFF.

The rearrangement uses TRBV4-1 and TRBJ2-7. The CDR3 runs to 13 residues. The germline CDR1 and CDR2 sequences are MGHRA and YSYEKL. CDR3 region: CASSQALNYEQYF.

The chain uses TRBV28 and TRBJ2-7; the TCRdb call, TRBD1, lacks DNA for checking. In germline, CDR1 is MDHEN, CDR2 SYDVKM. This CDR3 comprises 14 residues. The CDR3 loop reads CASSEGLITYEQYF.

The rearrangement uses TRBV5-6 and TRBJ2-1; TCRdb reports TRBD1, a call that lacks DNA to check it against. CDR1 is SGHDT and CDR2 is YYEEEE in the germline V gene. The CDR3 consists of 15 residues. CDR3 sequence reads: CASSPLGGGYNEQFF.

The rearrangement links TRBV6-5 to TRBJ2-7; TCRdb designates TRBD2, a call that cannot be tested without DNA. The germline gives CDR1 MNHEY, CDR2 SVGAGI. The CDR3 is 13 residues long. CDR3 sequence reads: CASSYPPGLEQYF.